This T cell receptor (beta chain) was sequenced for a study of blood T cell repertoires in COVID-19. Source study methods: Amplification of reference gene primers provided the estimated nucleated cell counts. Only in-frame clones appear in the TCRdb table, and some are missing; sequencing was by immunoSEQ multiplex PCR. V and J calls and clone size are copied from that table; D and trimming were computed from the DNA. The table records under 200,000 clones, around nine tenths of them present only once. In germline, CDR1 is ENHRY, CDR2 SYGVKD. The CDR3 runs 13 residues. V trimming: 6 bases; J trimming: 6 bases; junction bases outside the gene matches: 5.

This chain links TRBV10-3 with TRBJ1-2, with 9 nucleotides matching TRBD1. What was sequenced was peripheral blood. This clonotype was sampled from a man younger than 35 with active or convalescent COVID-19. The CDR3 DNA follows: TGTGCCATCAGGGGACAGGGTGAAGATGGCTACACCTTC. Translation gives CAIRGQGEDGYTF.